The sequence of this T cell receptor (beta chain) was determined in a study of cytomegalovirus exposure and HLA in healthy donors. The CDR3 has 14 amino acids. From germline, CDR1 is MNHEY and CDR2 SMNVEV (reference sequence). The ends were cut back, 4 bases at V and 3 bases at J, with 13 bases in the middle. PCR amplification relied on 60 Vbeta primers (plus 13 Jbeta primers). TCRdb's copy holds only in-frame clones and misses some; the assay was immunoSEQ multiplex PCR. The top ten clones hold 3.1% of a sample with roughly 100,000 clones, 70% to 80% of them seen once. As regards this clone: Its target is not known.

The study's findings and limits: It was taken for granted in presence/absence analyses that sequencing depth across donors was roughly uniform.

J is TRBJ2-7 and V is TRBV27; D may be TRBD2 (5 bases). This TCR came from a woman aged 40 to 50 in good health and CMV-seronegative. Sequenced sample: PBMCs. CDR3 in amino acids: CASSSGNRGYEQYF. In DNA, the CDR3 is TGTGCCAGCAGTTCCGGGAATAGAGGCTACGAGCAGTACTTC.